The T cell receptor beta chain under discussion was sequenced for a study of T cells in Graves' hyperthyroidism and ophthalmopathy. Study-level findings and limits: Blood also showed most of the thyroid clonotypes that were expanded above 0.001.

TCR beta CDR3 region amplification was performed from RNA transcripts. The HTBI set primed first-round TCR CDR3 RT-PCR. A single record per CDR3 protein comes from TCRdb applying MiXCR to the multiplex PCR reads. The sample shows a few hundred thousand distinct CDR3 sequences, 25% of them seen only once. Over 18 months, lack of ophthalmopathy progression marked Graves' hyperthyroidism as stable. Diagnosis of hyperthyroidism was new in patients aged 18 to 65, and its duration was under 2 months. Exclusion followed for patients with uncontrolled infection, other autoimmune disease, pregnancy or lactation. As regards this clonotype: No antigen is known for it.

The sample was blood. The receptor comes from a man between 45 and 60 years old with Graves' hyperthyroidism.

The CDR3 sequence is CATSDPRRGPRDEQFF. The CDR3 DNA follows: TGTGCCACCAGTGATCCCCGCCGGGGGCCGAGGGATGAGCAGTTCTTC. The V call is TRBV24-1, the J call TRBJ2-1, with D perhaps assigned TRBD1 or TRBD2 (6 bases each). Trimming stripped 3 bases from V and 8 bases from J, with 19 bases between. Per the germline V gene, CDR1 is KGHDR and CDR2 is SFDVKD. CDR3 length: 16 amino acids.